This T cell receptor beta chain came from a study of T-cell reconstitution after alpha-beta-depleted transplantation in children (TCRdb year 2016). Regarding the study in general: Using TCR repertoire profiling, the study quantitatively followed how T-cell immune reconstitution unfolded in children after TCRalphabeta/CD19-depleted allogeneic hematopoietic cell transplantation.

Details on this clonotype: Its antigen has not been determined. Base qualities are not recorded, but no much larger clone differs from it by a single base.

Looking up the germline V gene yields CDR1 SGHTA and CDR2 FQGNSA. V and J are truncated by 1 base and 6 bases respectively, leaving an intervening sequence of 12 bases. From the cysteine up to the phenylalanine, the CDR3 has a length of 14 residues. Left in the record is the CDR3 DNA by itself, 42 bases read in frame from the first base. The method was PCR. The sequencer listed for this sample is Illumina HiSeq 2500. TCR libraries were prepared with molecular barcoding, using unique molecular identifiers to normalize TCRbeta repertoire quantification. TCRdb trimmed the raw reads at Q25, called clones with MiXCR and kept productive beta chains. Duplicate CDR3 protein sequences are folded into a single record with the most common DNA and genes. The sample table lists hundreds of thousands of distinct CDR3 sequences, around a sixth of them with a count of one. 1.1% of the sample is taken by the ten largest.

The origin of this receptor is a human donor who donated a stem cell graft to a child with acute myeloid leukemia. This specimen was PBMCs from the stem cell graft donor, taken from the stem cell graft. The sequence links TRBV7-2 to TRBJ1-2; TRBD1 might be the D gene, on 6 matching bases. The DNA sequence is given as TGTGCCAGCAGCTTAGTATTCCAGGGGAATGGCTACACCTTC. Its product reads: CASSLVFQGNGYTF.